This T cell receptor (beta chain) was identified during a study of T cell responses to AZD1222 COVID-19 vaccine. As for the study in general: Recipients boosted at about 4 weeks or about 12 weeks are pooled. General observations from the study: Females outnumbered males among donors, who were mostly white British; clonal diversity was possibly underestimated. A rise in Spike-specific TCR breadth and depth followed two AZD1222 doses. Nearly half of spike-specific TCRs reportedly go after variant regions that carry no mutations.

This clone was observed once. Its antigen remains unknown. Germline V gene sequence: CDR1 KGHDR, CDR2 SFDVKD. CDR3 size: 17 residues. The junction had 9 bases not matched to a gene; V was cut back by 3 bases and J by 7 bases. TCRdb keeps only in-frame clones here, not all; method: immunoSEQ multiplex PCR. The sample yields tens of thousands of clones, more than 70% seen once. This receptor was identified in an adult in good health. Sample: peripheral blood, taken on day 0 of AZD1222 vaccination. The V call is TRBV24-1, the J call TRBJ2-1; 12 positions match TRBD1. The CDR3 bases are TGTGCCACCAGTGATCGGCTGGGGGACAGGGGGCGAAATGAGCAGTTCTTC. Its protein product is CATSDRLGDRGRNEQFF.